Reported below is one TCR beta chain. Its antigen is unidentified. These data belong to a study of shared clonotypes between healthy human individuals. Study-level results: Since donors were few, the genetic and exposure-history diversity represented was limited.

The CDR3 has 15 amino acids. Germline V CDR1 and CDR2: MDHEN, SYDVKM. Trimming cost V 8 bases and J 0 bases, with 14 bases left between them. Free of recent acute infections or vaccinations, the donors were healthy HIV-negative adults. Genomic DNA from unsorted samples was obtained from approximately 96 million PBMCs (per sample). Clones were read by immunoSEQ multiplex PCR, and TCRdb kept only the in-frame ones, dropping some. The table includes 450,000 to 600,000 clones, less than 85% detected once. Sequences were obtained from PBMCs. This sequence joins TRBV28 and TRBJ1-3; unclear D gene. This clonotype was sampled from a woman in her thirties or forties in good health. Some clones in this sample may be carry-over from other donors' samples. CDR3: CASRMAGSSGNTIYF. The DNA of the CDR3 is TGTGCCAGCCGAATGGCGGGGAGCTCTGGAAACACCATATATTTT.